The 12 T cell receptor beta chains in this list originate from one sample, sequenced in a study of radiotherapy plus CTLA-4 blockade in lung cancer. Assay: immunoSEQ multiplex PCR; the TCRdb copy retains only in-frame clones and omits some. This table has roughly 15,000 clones, 72% appearing once. Specimen: peripheral blood, collected from a patient treated with radiotherapy plus ipilimumab. The receptors shown here come from a human donor with non-small cell lung cancer whose response to radiotherapy plus ipilimumab could not be evaluated.

This chain links TRBV21-1 with TRBJ2-1; the DNA was not compared with TRBD1, the D call given in the table. TRBV21-1 is marked as a pseudogene. The CDR3 has 15 residues. The CDR3 sequence: CASRGGFLTYNEQFF. In DNA, the CDR3 is TGTGCCAGCAGAGGGGGCTTCTTAACCTACAATGAGCAGTTCTTC.

This chain connects TRBV9 to TRBJ2-2; D might be TRBD1 (6 bases). Trimming took off 4 bases at V and 5 bases at J, with 15 bases between the two ends. The CDR3 extends over 15 amino acids. Germline V gives CDR1 SGDLS, CDR2 YYNGEE. The CDR3 loop reads CASSRRQGNTGELFF. Written as DNA, the CDR3 is TGTGCCAGCAGCCGGCGGCAGGGGAATACCGGGGAGCTGTTTTTT. Variable domain in full (rest from reference TRBV9 and TRBJ2-2): DSGVTQTPKHLITATGQRVTLRCSPRSGDLSVYWYQQSLDQGLQFLIQYYNGEERAKGNILERFSAQQFPDLHSELNLSSLELGDSALYFCASSRRQGNTGELFFGEGSRLTVL.

The chain joins TRBV7-9 to TRBJ2-3; no reliable D call. The V gene lost 3 bases and the J gene lost 6 bases, with 13 bases spanning the gap. The germline V gene has CDR1 SEHNR and CDR2 FQNEAQ (reference sequence). The CDR3 contains 14 residues. CDR3 bases: TGTGCCAGCAGCTTTCGGCTAGACTCGGATACGCAGTATTTT. Protein product: CASSFRLDSDTQYF.

The chain has TRBV5-1 and TRBJ2-1, with 14 bases fitting TRBD2. V lost 4 bases, J lost 9 bases, and 6 bases stayed unmatched. CDR3 length: 15 residues. From germline, CDR1 is SGHRS and CDR2 YFSETQ. Here the CDR3 DNA reads TGCGCCAGCAGCCGGACTAGCGGGGGGCACGGTGAGCAGTTCTTC. It specifies CASSRTSGGHGEQFF.

Concerning this clone itself: One end of the junction is discordant with germline, which a read error may explain. This chain links TRBV18 with TRBJ2-7; TRBD2 agrees at 12 bases. CDR1 and CDR2 (germline): KGHSH, LQKENI. The length of the CDR3 is 13 residues. Here the CDR3 reads CASSQLAGGHDEF. Written as DNA, the CDR3 is TGTGCCAGCTCACAACTAGCGGGGGGTCACGATGAATTC. The variable domain in full, with the rest retrieved from reference TRBV18 and TRBJ2-7, is NAGVMQNPRHLVRRRGQEARLRCSPMKGHSHVYWYRQLPEEGLKFMVYLQKENIIDESGMPKERFSAEFPKEGPSILRIQQVVRGDSAAYFCASSQLAGGHDEFGPGTRLTVT.

The rearrangement joins TRBV6-6 to TRBJ2-5, with 9 positions matching TRBD1. With 6 bases clipped from V and 5 bases from J, the junction kept 4 bases outside the gene matches. This CDR3 is built from 13 residues. From germline, CDR1 is MNHNY and CDR2 SVGAGI (reference sequence). CDR3 sequence: CASSSTGGETQYF. The CDR3 nucleotides are TGTGCCAGCAGCTCAACAGGGGGCGAGACCCAGTACTTC.

The CDR3 loop reads CASSGGLAGARTDTQYF. For the CDR3, the DNA is TGCGCCAGCAGCGGGGGACTAGCGGGGGCAAGGACAGATACGCAGTATTTT. V gene TRBV5-1 combines with J gene TRBJ2-3; 14 bases map to TRBD2. Germline V CDR1 and CDR2: SGHRS, YFSETQ. The CDR3 totals 17 residues. Trimming at V came to 4 bases and at J to 3 bases, leaving 7 bases not matched to a gene.

V usage is TRBV6-5 and J usage is TRBJ2-3; 7 nucleotides align to TRBD2. The CDR3 runs to 13 residues. After removal of 6 bases from V and 1 base from J, the junction contained 1 base not matched to a gene. The germline CDR1 and CDR2 sequences are MNHEY and SVGAGI. Here the CDR3 reads CASSAGGTDTQYF. Written as DNA, the CDR3 is TGTGCCAGCAGCGCGGGGGGCACAGATACGCAGTATTTT.

This clone was observed a few times. The J gene is TRBJ1-3, the V gene TRBV6-5; a possible D gene is TRBD1 (5 bases). Trimming removed 6 bases from V and 4 bases from J, with 16 bases in between. Germline CDR1 reads MNHEY; CDR2 reads SVGAGI. The CDR3 has 15 residues. For the CDR3, the DNA is TGTGCCAGCAGGGACACAGGCTCTAGGGGAAACACCATATATTTT. This codes for CASRDTGSRGNTIYF.

This clone was observed once. The genes are TRBV6-1 and TRBJ2-5; D is possibly TRBD1 (5 bases). This CDR3 spans 15 amino acids. With 2 bases removed from V and 2 bases from J, the gap between germline ends came to 12 bases. CDR1 is MNHNS and CDR2 is SASEGT in the germline V gene. The CDR3 reads CASSETRTGQETQYF. The DNA for the CDR3 is TGTGCCAGCAGTGAAACCCGTACAGGACAAGAGACCCAGTACTTC.

J is TRBJ2-1 and V is TRBV7-9; TRBD1 matches 7 bases. Losses at the gene ends were 5 bases for V and 4 bases for J; bases not matched to a gene: 11. Germline V gene data show CDR1 as SEHNR and CDR2 as FQNEAQ (reference sequence). The CDR3 has 16 residues. The CDR3 protein is CASSPYRGYQYNEQFF. The CDR3 DNA sequence: TGTGCCAGCAGCCCTTACAGGGGATATCAATACAATGAGCAGTTCTTC.

The J gene is TRBJ1-4, the V gene TRBV27; D might be TRBD1 (5 bases). Germline CDR1 is MNHEY and CDR2 is SMNVEV (reference sequence). The CDR3 totals 15 residues. Trimming left V 5 bases short and J 8 bases short, with 18 bases between. CDR3 in DNA: TGTGCCAGCAGTCTCCAACCTAGGGGCGACGAAAAACTGTTTTTT. Protein sequence: CASSLQPRGDEKLFF.